The clone carrying this T cell receptor (beta chain) was seen more than once but under ten times. Its antigen is still unknown. From germline, CDR1 is MRHNA and CDR2 SNTAGT. V dropped 6 bases and J dropped 2; count of bases not matched to a gene: 6. This CDR3 has 15 amino acids. The sample originates from a study of cytomegalovirus exposure and HLA in healthy donors. Looking at the study overall: Earlier work reported some 110 million unique TCR beta sequences from 150 million to 200 million T cells.

The PCR was carried out with 60 Vbeta primers and 13 Jbeta primers. Repertoires were generated with immunoSEQ multiplex PCR, while TCRdb's copy carries only in-frame clones and drops some. The sample has around 160,000 clones; approximately 82% are singletons. Findings and caveats of the study: Trimming of TCR beta V- and J-genes showed a link, identified in a later analysis, to a missense DCLRE1C variant.

The chain couples TRBV6-4 to TRBJ2-2; TRBD1 matches 7 bases. Sequencing input: PBMCs. This TCR was recovered from a male donor in good health and CMV-seropositive. The CDR3 coding sequence is TGTGCCAGCAGCGCCGGGACAGACAACACCGGGGAGCTGTTTTTT. Its protein product is CASSAGTDNTGELFF.